This T cell receptor beta chain was recovered during a study of spatial heterogeneity in lung cancer. The study's findings and limits: Blood contained ubiquitous expanded tumor TCRs more at resection than at follow-up.

TCRdb passed the 5' RACE reads through MiXCR, listing each CDR3 protein once. Among more than 12,000 distinct CDR3 sequences, 10% to 11% were seen once, and the ten largest hold about 34%. Time point: sample taken at primary tumor resection. Unsorted whole RNA from tumor, nontumor lung or frozen PBMC underwent sequencing. The donors were fewer than 80 patients with non-small cell lung cancer that was early-stage and untreated. This clonotype was observed at least ten times. What it recognizes is unknown. The receptor comes from a female donor with early-stage non-small cell lung cancer. Sample: PBMCs, taken at surgery.

CDR3 sequence: CASSALRGAGGGNIQYF. The DNA for the CDR3 is TGTGCCAGCAGCGCCCTCCGGGGGGCGGGGGGAGGAAACATTCAGTACTTC. The rearrangement links TRBV27 to TRBJ2-4; 8 bases line up with TRBD2. V trimming: 6 bases; J trimming: 6 bases; junction bases outside the gene matches: 16. The CDR3 spans 17 residues. Germline CDR1 MNHEY, CDR2 SMNVEV (reference sequence).